This TCR beta chain originates from a study of regulatory T cells in long-lasting Graves disease. This clonotype was detected ten times or more. This CDR3 region has 13 residues. From germline, CDR1 is SGHRS and CDR2 YFSETQ. The V segment lost 5 bases and the J segment 3 bases; nucleotides outside the gene matches: 2. Building the TCR beta libraries relied on iRepertoire HTBI primers, and CDR3 regions underwent Arm-PCR. Via MiXCR, TCRdb re-called the multiplex PCR reads, giving one row per CDR3 protein. The table has roughly 560,000 distinct CDR3 sequences, about 16% seen once. The time point: newly diagnosed GD, antithyroid drugs for less than 3 months. Preparation of the TCR library used RNA extracted from PBMCs. The data were also submitted as part of a second study, on T cells in Graves' hyperthyroidism and ophthalmopathy. That paper notes: Blood also carried most thyroid clonotypes expanded above 0.001.

This specimen consisted of peripheral blood mononuclear cells (PBMCs), obtained at new diagnosis, from a patient treated with antithyroid drugs. The receptor's source is a woman aged 35-60 years with Graves disease. This chain uses TRBV5-1 with TRBJ1-2; 9 positions agree with TRBD1. The CDR3 bases are TGCGCCAGCAGTTGGGACAGGGACTATGGCTACACCTTC. Its protein is CASSWDRDYGYTF.